The clone carrying this T cell receptor (beta chain) has just a few counts. Its antigen remains unidentified. The sample is drawn from a study of vaccination and CD4 T cells after COVID-19. Study summary: SARS-CoV-2, HCoV-NL63, HCoV-OC43 and HCoV-229E supplied the overlapping spike peptides used to stimulate cells.

V lost 2 bases to trimming and J lost 2 bases, with 3 bases between them. This CDR3 contains 11 residues. Per the germline V gene, CDR1 is DFQATT and CDR2 is SNEGSKA (reference sequence). Treatment of the sample: roughly ten-day PBMC culture with coronavirus spike peptide pools or control peptides (ViraFEST assay). Sequence data for DNA of cultured CD4+ T cells were generated by the Oncomine TCR Beta short-read assay. TCRdb fed the PCR reads into MiXCR, producing one record per CDR3 protein. The profile shows about 14,000 distinct CDR3 sequences, around 57% of them singletons. Study-level findings and limits: Convalescent patient numbers were relatively low, with no early post-infection timepoints.

The clonotype comes from a human donor who had recovered from COVID-19. Sequencing input: CD4+ T cells from blood, cultured in vitro. J is TRBJ2-5 and V is TRBV20-1; D call uncertain. The CDR3 loop reads CSARPQETQYF. DNA for the CDR3: TGCAGTGCTAGACCACAAGAGACCCAGTACTTC.